This T cell receptor (beta chain) emerged from a study of post-analysis software for immune sequencing data. Study-wide results and limits: Same-batch preparations were strongly co-clustered by F measure.

TCR beta libraries were prepared from cDNA with unique molecular identifiers. The yield from roughly 1 to 10 million T cells was 500,000 or so cDNA molecules in total. One entry per CDR3 protein, called by TCRdb with MiXCR from the PCR reads. This table holds almost 700,000 distinct CDR3 sequences, over 45% found once. Comment on this clonotype: What it binds is unknown.

The clonotype was recovered from a girl between 2 and 10 years old with multiple sclerosis. The specimen sequenced was blood.

CDR3 DNA: TGTGCCAGCAGTTACCCCCGAAGTCCCGCAGATACGCAGTATTTT. It is translated as CASSYPRSPADTQYF. The chain is built from TRBV6-6 and TRBJ2-3; D remains unclear. Trimming shortened V by 2 bases and J by 4 bases, and 13 bases separated the two germline ends. This CDR3 has 15 residues. Germline V gene data show CDR1 as MNHNY and CDR2 as SVGAGI (reference sequence).